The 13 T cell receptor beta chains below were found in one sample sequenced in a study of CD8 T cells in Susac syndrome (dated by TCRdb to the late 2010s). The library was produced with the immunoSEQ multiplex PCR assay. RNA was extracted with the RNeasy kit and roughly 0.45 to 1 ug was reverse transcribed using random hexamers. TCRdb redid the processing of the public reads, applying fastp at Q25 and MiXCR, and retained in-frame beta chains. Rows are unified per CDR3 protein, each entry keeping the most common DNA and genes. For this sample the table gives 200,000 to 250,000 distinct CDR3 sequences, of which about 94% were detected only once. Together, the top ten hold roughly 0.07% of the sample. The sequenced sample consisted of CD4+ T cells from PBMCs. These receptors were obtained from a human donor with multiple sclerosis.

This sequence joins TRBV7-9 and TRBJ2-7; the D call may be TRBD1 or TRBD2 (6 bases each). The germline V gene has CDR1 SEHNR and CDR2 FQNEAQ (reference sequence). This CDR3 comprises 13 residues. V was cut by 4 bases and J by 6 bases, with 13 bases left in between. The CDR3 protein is CASSSSEGGEQYF. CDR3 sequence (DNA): TGTGCCAGCAGCTCTAGCGAAGGGGGCGAGCAGTACTTC.

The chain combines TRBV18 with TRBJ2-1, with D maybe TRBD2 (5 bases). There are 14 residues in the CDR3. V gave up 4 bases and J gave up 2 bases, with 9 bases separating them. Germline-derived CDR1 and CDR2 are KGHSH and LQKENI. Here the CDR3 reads CASSQASTYNEQFF. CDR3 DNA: TGTGCCAGCTCACAGGCTAGCACCTACAATGAGCAGTTCTTC.

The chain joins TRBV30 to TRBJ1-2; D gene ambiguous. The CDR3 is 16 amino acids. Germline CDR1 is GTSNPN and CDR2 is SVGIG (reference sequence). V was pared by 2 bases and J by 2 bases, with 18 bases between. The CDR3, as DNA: TGTGCCTGGAGTCGGCGTATTCGAACTCTAAACTATGGCTACACCTTC. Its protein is CAWSRRIRTLNYGYTF.

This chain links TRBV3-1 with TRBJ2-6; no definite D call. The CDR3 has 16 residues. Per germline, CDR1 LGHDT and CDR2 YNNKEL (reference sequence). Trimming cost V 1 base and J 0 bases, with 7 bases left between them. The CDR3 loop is CASSQVRPSGANVLTF. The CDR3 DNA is TGTGCCAGCAGCCAAGTGCGGCCCTCTGGGGCCAACGTCCTGACTTTC. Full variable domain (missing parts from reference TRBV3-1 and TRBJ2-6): DTAVSQTPKYLVTQMGNDKSIKCEQNLGHDTMYWYKQDSKKFLKIMFSYNNKELIINETVPNRFSPKSPDKAHLNLHINSLELGDSAVYFCASSQVRPSGANVLTFGAGSRLTVL.

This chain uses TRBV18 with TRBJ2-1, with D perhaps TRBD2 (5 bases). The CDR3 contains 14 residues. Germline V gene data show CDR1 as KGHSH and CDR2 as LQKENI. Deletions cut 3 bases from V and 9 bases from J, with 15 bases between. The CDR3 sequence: CASSPEGVTGEQFF. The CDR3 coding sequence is TGTGCCAGCTCACCTGAGGGAGTGACGGGTGAGCAGTTCTTC.

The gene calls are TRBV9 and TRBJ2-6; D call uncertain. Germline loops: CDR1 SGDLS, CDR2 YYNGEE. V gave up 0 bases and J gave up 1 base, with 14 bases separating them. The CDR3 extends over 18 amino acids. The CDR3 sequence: CASSVGINSRSGANVLTF. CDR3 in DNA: TGTGCCAGCAGCGTAGGTATTAACAGCAGATCTGGGGCCAACGTCCTGACTTTC.

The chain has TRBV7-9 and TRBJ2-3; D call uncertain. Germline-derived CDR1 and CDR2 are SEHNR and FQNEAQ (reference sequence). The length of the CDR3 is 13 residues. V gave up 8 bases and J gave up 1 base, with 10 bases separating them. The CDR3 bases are TGTGCCAGCTCTGAATGGGGCACAGATACGCAGTATTTT. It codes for CASSEWGTDTQYF.

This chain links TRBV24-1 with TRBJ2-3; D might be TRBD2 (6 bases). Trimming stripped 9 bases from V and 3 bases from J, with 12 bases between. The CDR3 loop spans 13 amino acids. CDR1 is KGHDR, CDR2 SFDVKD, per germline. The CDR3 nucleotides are TGTGCCACCCGGGACTTACGGACAGATACGCAGTATTTT. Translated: CATRDLRTDTQYF.

The DNA of the CDR3 is TGTGCCAGCAGCTTCCAGGGGGGAACCCTCCACTTT. Translation: CASSFQGGTLHF. The chain employs TRBV5-5 and TRBJ1-6; 7 nucleotides line up with TRBD1. This CDR3 comprises 12 residues. V gave up 2 bases and J gave up 14 bases; unmatched junction bases: 4. Germline V gives CDR1 SGHKS, CDR2 YYEKEE (reference sequence).

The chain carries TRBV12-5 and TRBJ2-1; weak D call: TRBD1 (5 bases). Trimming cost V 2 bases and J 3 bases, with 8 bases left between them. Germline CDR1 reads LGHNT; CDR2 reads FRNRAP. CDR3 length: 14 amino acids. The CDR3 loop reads CASGLTTVYNEQFF. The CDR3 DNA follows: TGTGCTAGTGGTTTGACGACAGTCTACAATGAGCAGTTCTTC.

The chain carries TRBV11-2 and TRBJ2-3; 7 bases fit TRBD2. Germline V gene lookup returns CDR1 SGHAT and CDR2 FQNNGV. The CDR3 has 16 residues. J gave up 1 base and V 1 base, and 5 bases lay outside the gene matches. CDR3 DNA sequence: TGTGCCAGCAGCTTAGGGGGCGGGGGAGGCACAGATACGCAGTATTTT. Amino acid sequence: CASSLGGGGGTDTQYF.

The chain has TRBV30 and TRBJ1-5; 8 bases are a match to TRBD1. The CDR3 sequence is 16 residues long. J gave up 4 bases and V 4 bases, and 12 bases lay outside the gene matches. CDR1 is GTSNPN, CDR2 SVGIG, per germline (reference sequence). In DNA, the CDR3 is TGTGCCTGGATGGCAGGGGGCAGGGGGCGAAATCAGCCCCAGCATTTT. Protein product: CAWMAGGRGRNQPQHF.

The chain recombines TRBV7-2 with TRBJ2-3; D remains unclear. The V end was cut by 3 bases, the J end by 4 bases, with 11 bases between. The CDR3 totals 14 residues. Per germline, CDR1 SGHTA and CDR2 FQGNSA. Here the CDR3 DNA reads TGTGCCAGCAGCTTGGAAGGAGAGGCAGATACGCAGTATTTT. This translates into CASSLEGEADTQYF. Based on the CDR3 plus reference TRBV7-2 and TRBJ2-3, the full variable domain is GAGVSQSPSNKVTEKGKDVELRCDPISGHTALYWYRQSLGQGLEFLIYFQGNSAPDKSGLPSDRFSAERTGGSVSTLTIQRTQQEDSAVYLCASSLEGEADTQYFGPGTRLTVL.